This TCR beta chain is from a study of blood T cells in healthy people across ages. It was with a sample-barcoded 5' primer and a J-beta primer mix that a second PCR of about 6 to 12 cycles was run. TCRdb re-analysed the 5' RACE reads in MiXCR, keeping a single row per CDR3 protein. Among approximately 1,000,000 distinct CDR3 sequences listed, 30% to 40% were seen once. CDR3 size: 15 residues. Trimming left V 6 bases short and J 5 bases short, with 17 bases between. Individuals who donated were healthy Caucasians from Russia aged roughly 6 to 100. The chain carries TRBV12-3 or TRBV12-4 and TRBJ1-5, with a weak D call TRBD1 (5 bases). Sequencing was performed on blood. This clonotype was sampled from a man aged 18 to 29 in good health. The DNA for the CDR3 is TGTGCCAGCAGCCTTGTGGTAGCACAGGATCAGCCCCAGCATTTT. Protein sequence: CASSLVVAQDQPQHF.